A single sample is the source of the 5 T cell receptor beta chains below, sequenced in a study of blood T cell repertoires in COVID-19. Assay used: immunoSEQ multiplex PCR; TCRdb lists only in-frame clones, some missing. The table lists 200,000 to 250,000 clones, 65% to 85% of them singletons. Sequencing was performed on peripheral blood. The receptor source for this set is a woman aged 30 to 39 with COVID-19, enrolled during active disease.

The V and J genes are TRBV4-2 and TRBJ2-7, with TRBD1 matching 9 bases. The ends lost 6 bases at V and 1 base at J; junction bases unmatched: 10. Germline values: CDR1 LGHNA, CDR2 YNFKEQ. There are 16 residues in the CDR3. The CDR3 coding sequence is TGTGCCAGCAGGCCTACAGGGGGCGCGAAGTCCTACGAGCAGTACTTC. This codes for CASRPTGGAKSYEQYF.

The rearrangement links TRBV19 to TRBJ2-7; 8 bases are shared with TRBD1. The CDR3 totals 14 residues. V lost 3 bases, J lost 5 bases, and 6 bases stayed unmatched. The V gene's germline CDR1 is LNHDA and CDR2 SQIVND (reference sequence). CDR3 DNA sequence: TGTGCCAGTAGTATTAGGACAGGGATCAACGAGCAGTACTTC. It codes for CASSIRTGINEQYF.

The chain uses TRBV6-1 and TRBJ1-4, with 8 bases lining up with TRBD1. CDR3 size: 13 residues. CDR1 and CDR2 from the germline V gene are MNHNS and SASEGT. Trimming took 9 bases from V and 8 from J; bases not matched to a gene: 8. Written as DNA, the CDR3 is TGTGCCAGTGAGCAGGGGGCATGGGAAAAACTGTTTTTT. This codes for CASEQGAWEKLFF.

The chain joins TRBV28 to TRBJ2-7; 8 positions match TRBD1. Germline CDR1 and CDR2: MDHEN and SYDVKM. The CDR3 is made up of 15 amino acids. Trimming took 5 bases from V and 0 from J; bases not matched to a gene: 6. The CDR3 sequence: CASSVLTGASYEQYF. CDR3 bases: TGTGCCAGCAGTGTATTGACAGGGGCCTCCTACGAGCAGTACTTC.

This chain joins TRBV30 and TRBJ2-3, with 8 bases identical to TRBD2. Trimming cost V 0 bases and J 8 bases; bases outside gene matches: 7. The germline V gene has CDR1 GTSNPN and CDR2 SVGIG (reference sequence). This CDR3 contains 14 residues. CDR3 protein: CAWSVQAGGGTQYF. The CDR3 region has the DNA TGTGCCTGGAGTGTACAGGCGGGAGGAGGTACGCAGTATTTT.